This TCR beta chain was observed in a study of long-term antiretroviral therapy in people with HIV. Study-wide findings and caveats: Unavailable data included ART adherence, viral resistance and therapy changes (switches in treatment). The data indicate that diversity increased after ART but remained below transplant donor controls.

Every participant gave one or more pre-ART and two or more post-ART PBMC samples. An immunoSEQ assay, version v3.0, was performed at survey level. Roughly 40,000-55,000 T-cell genomes per sample were the sequencing target. Data came from immunoSEQ multiplex PCR; TCRdb stores just in-frame clones and leaves some out. In the table there are around 20,000 clones, around 91% of which are singletons. Only a few counts were recorded for this clone. Its antigen is as yet unknown. This material consisted of unsorted PBMCs, taken 3 years after starting antiretroviral therapy. This clonotype originated in a man aged 50-60 years with HIV.

As DNA, the CDR3 is TGTGCCTGGAGTCCCTGGACAGGCTACGAGCAGTACTTC. Its translation: CAWSPWTGYEQYF. The chain combines TRBV30 with TRBJ2-7; 7 nucleotides agree with TRBD1. Germline V gene lookup returns CDR1 GTSNPN and CDR2 SVGIG (reference sequence). V shed 2 bases and J 3 bases; nucleotides not matched to a gene: 4. The CDR3 consists of 13 residues.